This T cell receptor (beta chain) was captured by sequencing in a study of CD8 T cells in ankylosing spondylitis. TCRdb fed the 5' RACE reads into MiXCR, producing one record per CDR3 protein. The sample shows a few hundred thousand distinct CDR3 sequences, over 9.5% of them seen only once. V lost 5 bases and J 10 bases, leaving 18 bases between the germline ends. The CDR3 is 14 amino acids. From germline, CDR1 is MNHNS and CDR2 SASEGT. The specimen was blood, either unsorted or a sorted T cell fraction (not recorded which). This TCR derives from a male donor with ankylosing spondylitis or in good health (not recorded which). The chain joins TRBV6-1 to TRBJ2-1; the D gene could be TRBD1 or TRBD2 (5 bases each). Here the CDR3 DNA reads TGTGCCAGCAGTCCGGGACGGTTATGGGGGGAGCAGTTCTTC. Residues: CASSPGRLWGEQFF.